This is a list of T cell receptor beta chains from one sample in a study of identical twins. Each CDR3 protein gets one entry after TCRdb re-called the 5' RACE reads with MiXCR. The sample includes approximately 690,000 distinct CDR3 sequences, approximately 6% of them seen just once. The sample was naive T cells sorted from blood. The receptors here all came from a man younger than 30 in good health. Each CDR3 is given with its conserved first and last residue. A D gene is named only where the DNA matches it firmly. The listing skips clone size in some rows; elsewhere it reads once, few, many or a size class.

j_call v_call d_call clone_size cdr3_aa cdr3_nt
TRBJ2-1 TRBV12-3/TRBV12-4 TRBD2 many CASRREDNEQFF TGTGCCAGCAGGCGGGAGGACAATGAGCAGTTCTTC
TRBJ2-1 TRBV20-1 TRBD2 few CSARGSGRGDNEQFF TGCAGTGCTAGGGGGAGCGGGAGGGGGGACAATGAGCAGTTCTTC
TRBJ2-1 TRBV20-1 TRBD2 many CSAWTSGREEQFF TGCAGTGCCTGGACTAGCGGGAGAGAGGAGCAGTTCTTC
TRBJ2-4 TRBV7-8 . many CASSSTGLSDIQYF TGTGCCAGCAGCTCTACAGGGCTTTCGGACATTCAGTACTTC
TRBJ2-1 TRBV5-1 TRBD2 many CASSLSAGGPDEQFF TGCGCCAGCAGCTTGAGTGCGGGAGGGCCAGATGAGCAGTTCTTC
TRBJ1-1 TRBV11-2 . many CASSSTQRPEAFF TGTGCCAGCAGCTCTACCCAGAGACCTGAAGCTTTCTTT
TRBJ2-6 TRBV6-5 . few CASSSDSGANVLTF TGTGCCAGCAGTTCCGACTCTGGGGCCAACGTCCTGACTTTC
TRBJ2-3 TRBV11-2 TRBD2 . CASSLDRLAGGPTDTQYF TGTGCCAGCAGCTTAGATCGACTAGCGGGAGGTCCCACAGATACGCAGTATTTT
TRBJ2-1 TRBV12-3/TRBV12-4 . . CASSFWVGLAEGNEQFF TGTGCCAGCAGTTTTTGGGTGGGGTTAGCGGAGGGCAATGAGCAGTTCTTC
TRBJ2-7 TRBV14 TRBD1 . CASSQRTGGSYEQYF TGTGCCAGCAGCCAGAGGACAGGGGGTTCCTACGAGCAGTACTTC
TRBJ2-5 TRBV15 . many CATSRDQAVAETQYF TGTGCCACCAGCAGAGATCAGGCGGTCGCAGAGACCCAGTACTTC
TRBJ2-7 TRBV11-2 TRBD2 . CASSGQGTSSYEQYF TGTGCCAGCAGTGGTCAGGGGACTAGCTCCTACGAGCAGTACTTC
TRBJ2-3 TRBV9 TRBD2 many CASSVFTGTSGTDTQYF TGTGCCAGCAGCGTATTCACCGGGACTAGCGGCACAGATACGCAGTATTTT
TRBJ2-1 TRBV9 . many CASSVGSPTGEQFF TGTGCCAGCAGCGTAGGTTCTCCCACCGGTGAGCAGTTCTTC
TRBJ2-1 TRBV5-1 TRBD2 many CASSVVAGGHGEQFF TGCGCCAGCAGCGTCGTAGCGGGAGGGCATGGTGAGCAGTTCTTC
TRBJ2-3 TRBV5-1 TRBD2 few CASSFRVLREDPTDTQYF TGCGCCAGCAGCTTTAGGGTCCTGCGGGAGGATCCCACAGATACGCAGTATTTT
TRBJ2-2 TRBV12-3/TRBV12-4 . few CASREGARWPGELFF TGTGCCAGCAGAGAAGGGGCGAGGTGGCCCGGGGAGCTGTTTTTT
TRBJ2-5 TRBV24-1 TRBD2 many CATSDLAGDWETQYF TGTGCCACCAGTGATTTAGCGGGAGATTGGGAGACCCAGTACTTC
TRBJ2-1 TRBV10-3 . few CAISVQPIFSSYNEQFF TGTGCCATCTCCGTCCAGCCCATTTTTTCCTCCTACAATGAGCAGTTCTTC
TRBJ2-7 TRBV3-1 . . CASSPGLVPYEQYF TGTGCCAGCAGCCCGGGACTGGTACCCTACGAGCAGTACTTC
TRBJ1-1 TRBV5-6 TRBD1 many CASSHRDSLPGTEAFF TGTGCCAGCAGCCACCGGGACAGCCTCCCCGGGACTGAAGCTTTCTTT
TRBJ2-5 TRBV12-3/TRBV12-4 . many CASSLSGAGETQYF TGTGCCAGCAGTTTGTCGGGGGCAGGGGAGACCCAGTACTTC
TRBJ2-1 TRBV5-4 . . CASSPDQQTYNEQFF TGTGCCAGCAGCCCGGACCAACAGACCTACAATGAGCAGTTCTTC
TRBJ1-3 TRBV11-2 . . CASRPTGALSGNTIYF TGTGCCAGCAGACCCACGGGCGCGCTCTCTGGAAACACCATATATTTT
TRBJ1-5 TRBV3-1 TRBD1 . CASSPGTEGIWSNQPQHF TGTGCCAGCAGCCCCGGGACAGAGGGAATTTGGAGCAATCAGCCCCAGCATTTT
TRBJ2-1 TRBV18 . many CASSRSSGTYNEQFF TGTGCCAGCTCACGTTCGAGTGGAACCTACAATGAGCAGTTCTTC
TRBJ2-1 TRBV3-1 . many CASSQAAQRPSYNEQFF TGTGCCAGCAGCCAAGCGGCGCAGCGGCCTTCCTACAATGAGCAGTTCTTC
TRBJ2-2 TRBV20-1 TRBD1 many CSPPKGGHFGELFF TGCTCTCCGCCGAAAGGGGGCCACTTCGGGGAGCTGTTTTTT
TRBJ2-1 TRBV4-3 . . CASSHLRSEVNEQFF TGCGCCAGCAGCCATCTCCGGTCCGAGGTCAATGAGCAGTTCTTC
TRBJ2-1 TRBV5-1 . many CASSVVSLRGPSNEQFF TGCGCCAGCAGCGTGGTCTCTTTGCGGGGGCCGAGTAATGAGCAGTTCTTC
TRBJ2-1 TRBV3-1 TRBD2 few CASSPGLVFYNEQFF TGTGCCAGCAGCCCGGGACTAGTTTTTTACAATGAGCAGTTCTTC
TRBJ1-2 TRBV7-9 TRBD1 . CASSYSGTGAYYGYTF TGTGCCAGCAGCTATTCCGGGACAGGGGCTTACTATGGCTACACCTTC
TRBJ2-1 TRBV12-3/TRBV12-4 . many CASSPTRDEINEQFF TGTGCCAGCAGCCCGACACGGGACGAGATCAATGAGCAGTTCTTC
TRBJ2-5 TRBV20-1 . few CSAIVAQGRETQYF TGCAGTGCTATCGTGGCTCAGGGTAGAGAGACCCAGTACTTC
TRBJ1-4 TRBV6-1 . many CASSRQPATNEKLFF TGTGCCAGCAGTCGACAGCCTGCAACTAATGAAAAACTGTTTTTT
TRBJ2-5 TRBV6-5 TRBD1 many CASSYRGLQETQYF TGTGCCAGCAGCTACAGGGGGCTCCAAGAGACCCAGTACTTC
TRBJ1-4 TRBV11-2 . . CASRTVRDEKLFF TGTGCCAGCAGGACAGTGAGAGATGAAAAACTGTTTTTT
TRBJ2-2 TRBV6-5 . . CASSYLTGTHTGELFF TGTGCCAGCAGTTACTTGACCGGGACCCACACCGGGGAGCTGTTTTTT
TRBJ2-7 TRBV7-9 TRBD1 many CASLQGAGEQYF TGTGCCAGCCTTCAGGGGGCAGGGGAGCAGTACTTC
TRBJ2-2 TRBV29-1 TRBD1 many CSAGQGTAAGELFF TGCAGCGCCGGACAGGGAACCGCCGCCGGGGAGCTGTTTTTT
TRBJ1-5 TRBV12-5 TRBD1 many CASGQDPDREDQPQHF TGTGCTAGTGGCCAAGATCCGGACAGGGAGGATCAGCCCCAGCATTTT